This T cell receptor beta chain was sequenced in a study of blood T cell repertoires in COVID-19. Across the study: PBMCs, B-cell-depleted T cells, or T cells were the source of the cDNA or gDNA that made up the material.

The data were produced by immunoSEQ multiplex PCR, yet TCRdb's version contains in-frame clones alone and is incomplete. The profile covers roughly 170,000 clones, with 78% appearing a single time and 17% taken by the ten largest. Trimming took 3 bases from V and 5 from J, leaving 13 bases between them. The CDR3 contains 14 residues. Germline CDR1 is SNHLY and CDR2 is FYNNEI. Participant ages covered roughly 18 to 89 years across 25 or so US areas. Allocation to cohorts depended on clinical history reported by the participants. Donors in Cohort 3 counted as recovered after two negative PCRs, clearance, or symptom resolution. This clone was counted a single time.

V gene TRBV2 combines with J gene TRBJ2-5; no firm D call. The clonotype was recovered from a woman between 50 and 59 years old who had recovered from COVID-19. Sequenced input: PBMCs or T cells enriched from blood (not recorded which). The CDR3 here is CASSDRISVETQYF. The CDR3, as DNA: TGTGCCAGCAGTGACCGTATATCAGTGGAGACCCAGTACTTC.